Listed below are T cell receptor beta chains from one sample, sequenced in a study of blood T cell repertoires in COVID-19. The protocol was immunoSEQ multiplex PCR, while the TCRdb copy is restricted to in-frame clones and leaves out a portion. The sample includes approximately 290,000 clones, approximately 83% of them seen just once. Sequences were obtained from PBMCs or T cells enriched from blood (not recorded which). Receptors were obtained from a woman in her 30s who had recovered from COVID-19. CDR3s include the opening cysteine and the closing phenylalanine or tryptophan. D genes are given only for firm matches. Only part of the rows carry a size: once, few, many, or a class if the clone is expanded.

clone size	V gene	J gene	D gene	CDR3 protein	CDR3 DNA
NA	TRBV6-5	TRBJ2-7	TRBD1	CATSAGDRDYYEQYF	TGTGCCACCTCAGCTGGGGACAGGGATTACTACGAGCAGTACTTC
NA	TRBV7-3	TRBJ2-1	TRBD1	CASSSSGTGGGDEQFF	TGTGCCAGCAGCTCCTCCGGGACAGGGGGCGGGGATGAGCAGTTCTTC
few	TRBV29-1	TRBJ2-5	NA	CSVEDGRGETQYF	TGCAGCGTTGAAGATGGGCGTGGGGAGACCCAGTACTTC
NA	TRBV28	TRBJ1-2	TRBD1	CASSLGDSNYGYTF	TGTGCCAGCAGTTTAGGGGACAGTAACTATGGCTACACCTTC
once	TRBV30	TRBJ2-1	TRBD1	CAWIRDRGQVGYNEQFF	TGTGCCTGGATTCGGGACAGGGGGCAAGTAGGGTACAATGAGCAGTTCTTC
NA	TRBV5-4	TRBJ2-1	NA	CASSFEGSGYNEQFF	TGTGCCAGCAGCTTTGAGGGAAGTGGCTACAATGAGCAGTTCTTC
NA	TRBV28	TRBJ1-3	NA	CASSLAGAENTIYF	TGTGCCAGCAGCCTCGCAGGGGCGGAAAACACCATATATTTT
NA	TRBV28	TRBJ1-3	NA	CASSLESPVFTGNTIYF	TGTGCCAGCAGTTTAGAGTCACCTGTGTTCACTGGAAACACCATATATTTT
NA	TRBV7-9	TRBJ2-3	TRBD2	CASSLWLAGEVGDTQYF	TGTGCCAGCAGCTTGTGGCTAGCGGGAGAGGTAGGAGATACGCAGTATTTT
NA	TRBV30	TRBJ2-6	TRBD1	CAWGQGGANVLTF	TGTGCCTGGGGACAGGGTGGGGCCAACGTCCTGACTTTC
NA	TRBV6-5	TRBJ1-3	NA	CASRGGAGFNTIYF	TGTGCCAGCAGGGGGGGGGCAGGGTTCAACACCATATATTTT
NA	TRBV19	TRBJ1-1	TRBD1	CASHRGRGDTEAFF	TGTGCCAGCCACAGGGGGCGCGGGGACACTGAAGCTTTCTTT
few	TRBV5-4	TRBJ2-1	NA	CASRPGGYNEQFF	TGTGCCAGCAGACCCGGCGGCTACAATGAGCAGTTCTTC
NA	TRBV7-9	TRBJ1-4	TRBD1	CASSPGQGDEKLFF	TGTGCCAGCAGCCCTGGACAGGGCGATGAAAAACTGTTTTTT
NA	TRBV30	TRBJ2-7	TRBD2	CAWALAREGLAGGPGYEQYF	TGTGCCTGGGCCTTGGCCCGAGAGGGGCTAGCGGGAGGGCCTGGCTACGAGCAGTACTTC
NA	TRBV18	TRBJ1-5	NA	CASSPGQNQPQHF	TGTGCCAGCTCCCCCGGACAGAATCAGCCCCAGCATTTT
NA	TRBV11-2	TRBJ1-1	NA	CASSPQLVNTEAFF	TGTGCCAGCAGCCCCCAATTAGTGAACACTGAAGCTTTCTTT
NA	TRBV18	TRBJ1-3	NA	CASSPQRAGNTIYF	TGTGCCAGCTCACCCCAGCGGGCTGGAAACACCATATATTTT
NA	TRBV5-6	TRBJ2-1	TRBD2	CASSLRASGSSYNEQFF	TGTGCCAGCAGCTTGCGGGCTAGCGGAAGCTCCTACAATGAGCAGTTCTTC
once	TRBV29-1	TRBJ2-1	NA	CSVVGSLGGNEQFF	TGCAGCGTTGTTGGTAGTCTTGGCGGGAATGAGCAGTTCTTC
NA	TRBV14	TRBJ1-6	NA	CASSQDRGNSPLHF	TGTGCCAGCAGCCAAGATCGAGGGAATTCACCCCTCCACTTT
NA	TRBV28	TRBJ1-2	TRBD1	CASISRGPNYGYTF	TGTGCCAGCATCTCGAGGGGGCCTAACTATGGCTACACCTTC
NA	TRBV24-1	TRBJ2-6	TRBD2	CATSDPGGAGANVLTF	TGTGCCACCAGTGATCCCGGGGGGGCTGGGGCCAACGTCCTGACTTTC
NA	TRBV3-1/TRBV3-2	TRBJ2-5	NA	CASSPYAGAVETQYF	TGTGCCAGCAGCCCATACGCGGGGGCTGTAGAGACCCAGTACTTC
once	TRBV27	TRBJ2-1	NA	CASSLTGAGNEQFF	TGTGCCAGCAGTTTAACAGGGGCGGGAAATGAGCAGTTCTTC
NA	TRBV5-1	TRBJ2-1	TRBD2	CASSLAGGTSVNEQFF	TGCGCCAGCAGCTTGGCCGGTGGGACTAGCGTCAATGAGCAGTTCTTC
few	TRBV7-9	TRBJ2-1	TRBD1	CASRGQGEDLFF	TGTGCCAGCAGGGGACAGGGCGAGGATTTGTTCTTC
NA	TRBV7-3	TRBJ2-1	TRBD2	CASSLKREVIHEQFF	TGTGCCAGCAGCTTAAAGCGGGAGGTAATCCATGAGCAGTTCTTC
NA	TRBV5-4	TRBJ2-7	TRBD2	CASSTGLAGDGEQYF	TGTGCCAGCAGCACGGGACTAGCGGGAGACGGCGAGCAGTACTTC
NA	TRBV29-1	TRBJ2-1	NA	CRWELAGLRPSYNEQFF	TGCAGGTGGGAACTAGCTGGTTTAAGACCCTCCTACAATGAGCAGTTCTTC
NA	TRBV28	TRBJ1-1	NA	CASSLRFPPNTEAFF	TGTGCCAGCAGTTTACGGTTCCCCCCGAACACTGAAGCTTTCTTT
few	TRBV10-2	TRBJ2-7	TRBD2	CASTPSGGSYEQYF	TGCGCCAGCACCCCTAGCGGGGGCTCCTACGAGCAGTACTTC
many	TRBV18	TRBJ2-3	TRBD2	CASSPKTSGSGRHTQYF	TGTGCCAGCTCACCAAAGACTAGCGGGAGCGGCCGGCATACGCAGTATTTT
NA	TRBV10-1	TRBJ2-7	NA	CASSTQGYEQYF	TGCGCCAGCAGCACACAGGGCTACGAGCAGTACTTC
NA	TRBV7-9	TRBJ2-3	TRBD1	CASTGDTDTQYF	TGTGCCAGTACAGGGGACACAGATACGCAGTATTTT
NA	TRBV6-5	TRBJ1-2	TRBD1	CASSADRSGYTF	TGTGCCAGCAGCGCGGACAGGTCTGGCTACACCTTC
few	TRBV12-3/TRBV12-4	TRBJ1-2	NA	CASSQTGHNGYTF	TGTGCCAGCAGCCAGACCGGACATAATGGCTACACCTTC
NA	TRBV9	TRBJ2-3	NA	CASSAPYGRGSTDTQYF	TGTGCCAGCAGCGCCCCGTATGGGCGGGGAAGCACAGATACGCAGTATTTT
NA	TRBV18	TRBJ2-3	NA	CASSPPGTGATDTQYF	TGTGCCAGCTCACCACCTGGCACCGGAGCCACAGATACGCAGTATTTT
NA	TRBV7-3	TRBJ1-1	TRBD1	CASSSGQLYTEAFF	TGTGCCAGCAGCTCGGGACAGCTCTACACTGAAGCTTTCTTT
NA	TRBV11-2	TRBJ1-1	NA	CASSSGPEAFF	TGTGCCAGCAGCTCCGGTCCTGAAGCTTTCTTT
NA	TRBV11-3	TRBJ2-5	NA	CASSLGWGDERETQYF	TGTGCCAGCAGCTTAGGATGGGGGGATGAACGGGAGACCCAGTACTTC
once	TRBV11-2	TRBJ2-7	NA	CASRTRKGSARFYEQYF	TGTGCCAGCAGAACTCGGAAGGGGTCCGCGAGATTCTACGAGCAGTACTTC
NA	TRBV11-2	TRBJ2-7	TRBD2	CASSPRTSGSTYEQYF	TGTGCCAGCAGCCCAAGGACTAGCGGGAGTACCTACGAGCAGTACTTC
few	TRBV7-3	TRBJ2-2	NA	CASSLMGGTNTGELFF	TGTGCCAGCAGCTTAATGGGGGGAACCAACACCGGGGAGCTGTTTTTT
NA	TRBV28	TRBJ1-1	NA	CASSFFEGANTEAFF	TGTGCCAGCAGTTTCTTTGAGGGCGCGAACACTGAAGCTTTCTTT
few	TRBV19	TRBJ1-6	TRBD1	CASSTPDRSYSPLHF	TGTGCCAGTAGTACCCCGGACAGGAGCTATTCACCCCTCCACTTT
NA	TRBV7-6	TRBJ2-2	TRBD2	CATVSGKNTGELFF	TGTGCCACTGTTAGCGGGAAGAACACCGGGGAGCTGTTTTTT
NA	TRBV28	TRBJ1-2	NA	CASSSSTGTLFYGYTF	TGTGCCAGCAGTTCGTCGACAGGCACCCTTTTCTATGGCTACACCTTC
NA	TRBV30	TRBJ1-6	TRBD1	CAWSPGGYSPLHF	TGTGCCTGGAGTCCAGGGGGCTATTCACCCCTCCACTTT
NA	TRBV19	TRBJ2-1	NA	CASSRSFNNEQFF	TGTGCCAGTAGTAGGAGTTTCAACAATGAGCAGTTCTTC
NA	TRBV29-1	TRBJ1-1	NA	CSGSQGRTEAFF	TGCAGCGGCTCACAGGGACGTACTGAAGCTTTCTTT
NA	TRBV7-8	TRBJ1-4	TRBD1	CASSQTLQDRENEKLFF	TGTGCCAGCAGCCAAACCCTACAAGACAGGGAAAATGAAAAACTGTTTTTT
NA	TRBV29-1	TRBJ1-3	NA	CSVEDDRSGNTIYF	TGCAGCGTTGAAGATGACAGATCCGGAAACACCATATATTTT
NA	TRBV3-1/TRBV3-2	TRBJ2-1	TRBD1	CASSRTGTNEQFF	TGTGCCAGCAGCAGGACAGGGACTAATGAGCAGTTCTTC
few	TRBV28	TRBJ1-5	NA	CASRDTSNQPQHF	TGTGCCAGCAGGGACACGTCCAATCAGCCCCAGCATTTT
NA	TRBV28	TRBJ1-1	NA	CASSYLDRWGVNTEAFF	TGTGCCAGCAGTTATCTGGACCGGTGGGGGGTGAACACTGAAGCTTTCTTT
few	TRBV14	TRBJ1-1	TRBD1	CASSPGTGPEAFF	TGTGCCAGCAGCCCAGGGACAGGCCCTGAAGCTTTCTTT
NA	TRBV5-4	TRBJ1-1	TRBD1	CASSLGDRNTEAFF	TGTGCCAGCAGCTTGGGGGACAGGAACACTGAAGCTTTCTTT